This T cell receptor (beta chain) originates from a study of cytotoxic CD8 clonotypes in ibrutinib-treated CLL. Overall study context: By median around 70 months, 12 had progressed and about 15 stayed remitted; responses had been 2 complete and approximately 24 partial. The response samples were taken once patients had been treated for a median of approximately twelve months, range 6 to 36.

PBMCs that had been cryopreserved were the source of roughly 2.2 micrograms of genomic DNA for TCR beta libraries. Profiling relied on immunoSEQ multiplex PCR, and the TCRdb table lists in-frame clones only, not all of them. The sample contains over 100,000 clones, around 85% of which appear only once. The CDR3 contains 14 residues. The ends were cut back, 7 bases at V and 5 bases at J, with 14 bases in the middle. CDR1 and CDR2 from the germline V gene are LNHDA and SQIVND (reference sequence). This sequence originates from a human donor with chronic lymphocytic leukemia. The sequences come from PBMCs, collected after 24 months of ibrutinib treatment. The chain carries TRBV19 and TRBJ2-2, with a possible D match to TRBD2 (5 bases). The CDR3 DNA follows: TGTGCCAGTAACGGGGATTTCATGACCGGGGAGCTGTTTTTT. Translated, it gives CASNGDFMTGELFF.